The 32 T cell receptor beta chains below come from one sample, sequenced in a study of human T cells and chemical hapten exposure. Time point denoted: patch test 3, about 24 weeks after DPC sensitization. The treatment was: therapeutic diphenylcyclopropenone sensitization with weekly scalp DPC. TCRdb re-called the RACE reads with MiXCR, one entry per CDR3 protein. The sample has 75,000 to 90,000 distinct CDR3 sequences, roughly 10% seen once. The specimen comprised whole blood, sampled in connection with sensitization to the hapten diphenylcyclopropenone (DPC). The receptor set was obtained from a woman aged 45-59 years with alopecia areata. Some clones in this sample may be carry-over from other donors' samples.

The chain employs TRBV7-2 and TRBJ1-2; D is unclear. The CDR3 runs to 14 residues. V shed 5 bases and J shed 3 bases, with 13 bases lying between them. Germline V gives CDR1 SGHTA, CDR2 FQGNSA. The DNA of the CDR3 is TGTGCCAGCAGCCCCCGGCGGTCTGACTATGGCTACACCTTC. It translates to CASSPRRSDYGYTF.

The chain carries TRBV5-1 and TRBJ1-3, with a weak D call TRBD1 (6 bases). The CDR3 length is 16 residues. Germline loops: CDR1 SGHRS, CDR2 YFSETQ. V gave up 0 bases and J gave up 4 bases, with 14 bases separating them. CDR3 residues: CASSLDRVKGGNTIYF. The DNA for the CDR3 is TGCGCCAGCAGCTTGGACAGGGTGAAGGGCGGAAACACCATATATTTT.

This clonotype has more than one count but fewer than ten. The rearrangement uses TRBV30 and TRBJ2-1; no clear D. The germline V gene encodes CDR1 GTSNPN and CDR2 SVGIG (reference sequence). V lost 3 bases and J lost 5, with 14 bases in between. This CDR3 spans 14 amino acids. The CDR3 sequence: CAWRPMKVNNEQFF. DNA of the CDR3: TGTGCCTGGAGACCCATGAAGGTCAACAATGAGCAGTTCTTC. Looking up the rest from reference TRBV30 and TRBJ2-1 gives the full variable domain: SQTIHQWPATLVQPVGSPLSLECTVEGTSNPNLYWYRQAAGRGLQLLFYSVGIGQISSEVPQNLSASRPQDRQFILSSKKLLLSDSGFYLCAWRPMKVNNEQFFGPGTRLTVL.

A note on this clonotype: A much bigger clone sits one base away, suggesting this may be a read error. V gene TRBV7-6 combines with J gene TRBJ2-5, with D possibly matching TRBD2 (6 bases). Trimming left V 5 bases short and J 8 bases short, with 18 bases between. Looked up from germline, CDR1 is SGHVS and CDR2 is FNYEAQ. The CDR3 is 14 amino acids. Here the CDR3 DNA reads TGTGCCAGCAGCCCCGGGCTAGCGATAGCAACCCAGTACTTC. Protein product: CASSPGLAIATQYF. Filled out from reference TRBV7-6 and TRBJ2-5, the complete variable domain reads GAGVSQSPRYKVTKRGQDVALRCDPISGHVSLYWYRQALGQGPEFLTYFNYEAQQDKSGLPNDRFSAERPEGSISTLTIQRTEQRDSAMYRCASSPGLAIATQYFGPGTRLLVL.

This clonotype was detected ten times or more. This chain uses TRBV6-2 or TRBV6-3 with TRBJ2-5, with D unclear. The CDR3 is 12 amino acids. CDR1 and CDR2 (germline): MNHEY, SVGEGT. Trimming left V 5 bases short and J 5 bases short, with 9 bases between. The CDR3 nucleotides read TGTGCCAGCAGTGAAGCGATGGAGACCCAGTACTTC. Encoded protein: CASSEAMETQYF.

This clonotype was observed at least ten times. The chain recombines TRBV12-3 or TRBV12-4 with TRBJ2-3; 13 positions agree with TRBD2. The CDR3 spans 16 residues. The V segment lost 5 bases and the J segment 6 bases; nucleotides outside the gene matches: 8. CDR3 residues: CASSPRTSGRYDTQYF. The DNA for the CDR3 is TGTGCCAGCAGTCCGCGGACTAGCGGGAGATATGATACGCAGTATTTT.

The rearrangement joins TRBV20-1 to TRBJ1-5; TRBD1 is a possible D gene (5 bases). In germline, CDR1 is DFQATT, CDR2 SNEGSKA (reference sequence). The germline V and J ends were trimmed by 6 bases and 3 bases, with 12 bases remaining between them. CDR3 size: 13 residues. The CDR3 is CSANTGNNQPQHF. CDR3 coding DNA: TGCAGTGCCAACACAGGAAACAATCAGCCCCAGCATTTT.

This clonotype was picked up many times. J is TRBJ1-1 and V is TRBV3-1; D uncertain. V lost 1 base to trimming and J lost 9 bases, with 12 bases between them. The CDR3 is made up of 13 amino acids. The germline V gene has CDR1 LGHDT and CDR2 YNNKEL (reference sequence). CDR3 bases: TGTGCCAGCAGCCAAGGAAGAGGCGGGAAAGCTTTCTTT. This translates into CASSQGRGGKAFF.

This clonotype came up many times. This rearrangement joins TRBV10-3 to TRBJ2-1; tentatively, D is TRBD1 or TRBD2 (5 bases each). CDR3 length: 14 amino acids. V lost 0 bases, J lost 9 bases, and 12 bases lay in between. Germline CDR1 ENHRY, CDR2 SYGVKD. The CDR3 sequence is CAISESSSGGEQFF. For the CDR3, the DNA is TGTGCCATCAGTGAGTCTTCCTCTGGGGGTGAGCAGTTCTTC.

This clonotype was seen more than once but under ten times. The rearrangement uses TRBV29-1 and TRBJ2-1; the D call may be TRBD1 or TRBD2 (5 bases each). The CDR3 length is 10 residues. From germline, CDR1 is SQVTM and CDR2 ANQGSEA. V lost 6 bases and J lost 8, with 8 bases in between. CDR3 amino acids: CSVEGHEQFF. The CDR3 DNA is TGCAGCGTCGAGGGACATGAGCAGTTCTTC.

This clonotype was counted between two and nine times. The V call is TRBV12-3 or TRBV12-4, the J call TRBJ2-7; 12 bases match TRBD2. J was trimmed by 3 bases and V by 6 bases; bases with no gene match: 6. The CDR3 is 15 amino acids. CDR3 DNA: TGTGCCAGCAGCCTCACTAGCGGGGGGAACTACGAGCAGTACTTC. It is translated as CASSLTSGGNYEQYF.

This clonotype was observed a handful of times. The chain recombines TRBV7-3 with TRBJ2-1; the D gene is possibly TRBD1 (7 bases). Trimming removed 8 bases from V and 15 bases from J, with 20 bases in between. This CDR3 spans 12 amino acids. Per germline, CDR1 SGHTA and CDR2 FQGTGA. The CDR3: CASQGGTARSFF. CDR3 DNA sequence: TGTGCCAGCCAGGGGGGCACGGCCCGATCGTTCTTC.

At least ten counts were recorded for this clonotype. This sequence joins TRBV18 and TRBJ2-5; D is possibly TRBD1 (5 bases). Germline CDR1 is KGHSH and CDR2 is LQKENI. The V gene lost 3 bases and the J gene lost 5 bases, with 16 bases spanning the gap. The CDR3 runs 15 residues. Here the CDR3 reads CASSPSGFGSETQYF. As DNA, the CDR3 is TGTGCCAGCTCACCGTCAGGGTTCGGATCGGAGACCCAGTACTTC.

Comment on this clonotype: The germline gene is not matched at one end of the junction; a read error may be the cause. The V call is TRBV11-2, the J call TRBJ1-1; D gene uncertain. Germline V lookup: CDR1 SGHAT, CDR2 FQNNGV. CDR3 length: 13 amino acids. Here the CDR3 DNA reads TGTGCCAGCACTCCAGAGGCGAACTCTGAAGCTTTCTTT. Translating gives CASTPEANSEAFF.

V and J are TRBV19 and TRBJ1-5; D gene uncertain. Trimming removed 4 bases at V and 4 bases at J, with 8 bases between. The CDR3 has 13 residues. Germline V gene data show CDR1 as LNHDA and CDR2 as SQIVND (reference sequence). The CDR3 sequence is CASSTTGNQPQHF. CDR3 nucleotides: TGTGCCAGTAGTACAACGGGAAATCAGCCCCAGCATTTT.

This clonotype was recorded many times. V gene TRBV7-2 combines with J gene TRBJ2-5; 8 bases align to TRBD2. V was clipped by 4 bases and J by 1 base; unmatched bases: 5. The CDR3 runs to 15 residues. The germline gives CDR1 SGHTA, CDR2 FQGNSA. In DNA form, the CDR3 reads TGTGCCAGCAGCTCGGACGGGAGGGTCCAAGAGACCCAGTACTTC. Its protein is CASSSDGRVQETQYF.

This clonotype was seen repeatedly, ten times or more. The gene calls are TRBV6-5 and TRBJ2-3; D not certain. Trimming pared 4 bases from V and 4 bases from J, leaving 18 bases between. Germline assignment: CDR1 MNHEY and CDR2 SVGAGI. The CDR3 has 16 residues. CDR3 residues: CASSFTGQIGADTQYF. The CDR3 bases are TGTGCCAGCAGTTTTACCGGGCAAATTGGCGCAGATACGCAGTATTTT.

This clonotype was counted at least ten times. The rearrangement uses TRBV7-3 and TRBJ2-7; 8 positions agree with TRBD2. Germline V CDR1 and CDR2: SGHTA, FQGTGA. CDR3 length equals 15 residues. With V trimmed by 0 bases and J by 2 bases, 3 bases remained unmatched. This CDR3 reads CASSLTGTRAYEQYF. As DNA, the CDR3 is TGTGCCAGCAGCTTAACCGGGACTAGGGCCTACGAGCAGTACTTC.

Concerning this clonotype: The junction does not match germline at one end; this may be a read error. V is TRBV2 and J is TRBJ2-6; tentative D call: TRBD1 (5 bases). The germline CDR1 and CDR2 sequences are SNHLY and FYNNEI. CDR3 size: 16 residues. DNA of the CDR3: TGTGCCAGCAGCGCCGACCGTGGGGCTGGGGCCGACGTCCTGACTTTC. This codes for CASSADRGAGADVLTF. Complete variable domain (other parts from reference TRBV2 and TRBJ2-6): EPEVTQTPSHQVTQMGQEVILRCVPISNHLYFYWYRQILGQKVEFLVSFYNNEISEKSEIFDDQFSVERPDGSNFTLKIRSTKLEDSAMYFCASSADRGAGADVLTFGAGSRLTVL.

This clonotype was recorded at least ten times. The chain employs TRBV6-2 or TRBV6-3 and TRBJ2-7, with D possibly TRBD1 on 5 matching bases. V was clipped by 6 bases and J by 7 bases, with 13 bases between them. Germline CDR1 is MNHEY and CDR2 is SVGEGT. The length of the CDR3 is 12 residues. This CDR3 reads CASSVGPGEQYF. The DNA of the CDR3 is TGTGCCAGCAGCGTGGGGCCTGGGGAGCAGTACTTC.

To note about this clonotype: With a much larger clone just one base away, this may be a read error. This is likely a read error, given that the CDR3 carries no conserved phenylalanine or tryptophan at its end. The rearrangement links TRBV7-9 to TRBJ2-3, with D tentatively TRBD1 or TRBD2 (5 bases each). V was clipped by 8 bases and J by 1 base, with 10 bases between them. The germline V gene encodes CDR1 SEHNR and CDR2 FQNEAQ (reference sequence). The CDR3 runs 13 residues. The CDR3 region is CASARDRTDTQYI. In nucleotides, the CDR3 is TGTGCCAGCGCCCGGGACCGCACAGATACGCAGTATATT.

This clonotype occurred a few times. The chain employs TRBV5-1 and TRBJ1-1; D not resolved. Trimming pared 1 base from V and 0 bases from J, leaving 10 bases between. The germline CDR1 and CDR2 sequences are SGHRS and YFSETQ. The CDR3 covers 15 residues. As DNA, the CDR3 is TGCGCCAGCAGCTTGACGGGCAATATGAACACTGAAGCTTTCTTT. This encodes CASSLTGNMNTEAFF.

This clonotype was detected ten times or more. The chain employs TRBV12-3 or TRBV12-4 and TRBJ1-5, with a possible D match to TRBD1 (5 bases). V lost 1 base, J lost 1 base, and 8 bases lay in between. This CDR3 has 15 residues. CDR3 loop: CASSLGDWSNQPQHF. The CDR3 region has the DNA TGTGCCAGCAGTTTAGGGGACTGGAGCAATCAGCCCCAGCATTTT.

This clonotype was recorded many times. For the CDR3, the DNA is TGTGCCAGTATCGGACAGGGGAAAGGAAGTCAGCCCCAGCATTTT. Amino acids: CASIGQGKGSQPQHF. V usage is TRBV19 and J usage is TRBJ1-5; TRBD1 matches at 9 bases. J gave up 6 bases and V 7 bases, and 10 bases lay outside the gene matches. CDR3 length equals 15 residues. The germline gives CDR1 LNHDA, CDR2 SQIVND (reference sequence).

The chain is built from TRBV10-3 and TRBJ2-1; TRBD1 matches at 8 bases. V shed 5 bases and J 1 base; nucleotides not matched to a gene: 10. Per germline, CDR1 ENHRY and CDR2 SYGVKD. The CDR3 spans 17 residues. CDR3 region: CAISLGQGRGSYNEQFF. CDR3 nucleotide sequence: TGTGCCATCAGTCTTGGACAGGGAAGGGGGTCCTACAATGAGCAGTTCTTC.

This clonotype was detected many times. V is TRBV20-1 and J is TRBJ1-2; a possible D gene is TRBD1 (6 bases). Germline loops: CDR1 DFQATT, CDR2 SNEGSKA (reference sequence). This CDR3 region has 15 residues. V lost 1 base, J lost 4 bases, and 16 bases lay in between. The CDR3 region has the DNA TGCAGTGCTAGAGGAACAGGGTACGATAGCTATGGCTACACCTTC. Translated, it gives CSARGTGYDSYGYTF.

The chain combines TRBV5-1 with TRBJ2-7; D might be TRBD1 or TRBD2, each matching 6 bases. CDR1 is SGHRS, CDR2 YFSETQ, per germline. V shed 1 base and J shed 3 bases, with 14 bases lying between them. This CDR3 contains 15 residues. DNA of the CDR3: TGCGCCAGCAGCTTGTGGGGGCGGGATAACTACGAGCAGTACTTC. This encodes CASSLWGRDNYEQYF.

The chain joins TRBV21-1 to TRBJ2-7; the D call TRBD2 from the table was never checked on the DNA. TRBV21-1 is reported as a pseudogene. The CDR3 is 16 residues long. In DNA, the CDR3 is TGTGCCAGCAGCAAAGCGGGCACTAGCGCCTCCTACGAGCAGTACTTC. Translated, it gives CASSKAGTSASYEQYF.

The genes are TRBV6-2 or TRBV6-3 and TRBJ2-7; tentatively, D is TRBD1 (5 bases). V shed 8 bases and J shed 2 bases, with 16 bases lying between them. CDR1 is MNHEY, CDR2 SVGEGT, per germline. The CDR3 extends over 14 amino acids. The CDR3 protein is CASLTLTEPYEQYF. The CDR3 DNA reads as TGTGCCAGCCTAACCTTGACAGAACCCTACGAGCAGTACTTC.

This clonotype was recorded at least ten times. The chain carries TRBV20-1 and TRBJ2-1, with D perhaps TRBD1 or TRBD2 (5 bases each). V lost 1 base to trimming and J lost 1 base, with 8 bases between them. There are 14 residues in the CDR3. Germline lookup yields CDR1 DFQATT and CDR2 SNEGSKA (reference sequence). The CDR3 bases are TGCAGTGCTAGAGTGGGGGTGTCCTACAATGAGCAGTTCTTC. It yields the protein CSARVGVSYNEQFF.

CDR3 bases: TGTGCCAGCAGCTTACCGGGGTCCTCTGGAAACACCATATATTTT. This encodes CASSLPGSSGNTIYF. This chain joins TRBV13 and TRBJ1-3; D remains unclear. The V end was cut by 2 bases, the J end by 0 bases, with 8 bases between. The CDR3 has 15 amino acids. CDR1 and CDR2 (germline): PRHDT, FYEKMQ (reference sequence).

This clonotype was seen repeatedly, ten times or more. DNA of the CDR3: TGTGCCAGCAAGGGGGACAGGATCTTCACTAATGAAAAACTGTTTTTT. Amino acid sequence: CASKGDRIFTNEKLFF. This rearrangement joins TRBV28 to TRBJ1-4; 8 bases agree with TRBD1. CDR1 and CDR2 from the germline V gene are MDHEN and SYDVKM. The CDR3 sequence is 16 residues long. V shed 7 bases, J shed 2 bases, and the junction held 9 bases outside the gene matches. Full variable domain (rest looked up from reference TRBV28 and TRBJ1-4): DVKVTQSSRYLVKRTGEKVFLECVQDMDHENMFWYRQDPGLGLRLIYFSYDVKMKEKGDIPEGYSVSREKKERFSLILESASTNQTSMYLCASKGDRIFTNEKLFFGSGTQLSVL.